This T cell receptor beta chain is drawn from a study of T cells in Graves' hyperthyroidism and ophthalmopathy. This CDR3 spans 13 amino acids. The germline V gene has CDR1 LNHDA and CDR2 SQIVND (reference sequence). V dropped 4 bases and J dropped 9; count of bases not matched to a gene: 7. The CDR3 regions of TCR beta were amplified from RNA transcripts. The HTBI primer set served for first-round RT-PCR of the TCR CDR3. One entry per CDR3 protein results from TCRdb running MiXCR on the multiplex PCR reads. Of 300,000 to 450,000 distinct CDR3 sequences in the sample, approximately 13% were seen once. The authors took PBMCs from about 9.5 ml fresh peripheral blood.

The source is a young man with Graves' hyperthyroidism that later progressed to Graves' ophthalmopathy. The sequenced material came from blood. V and J are TRBV19 and TRBJ2-3, with 7 positions matching TRBD1. CDR3 region: CASSTDTGVTQYF. The CDR3 bases are TGTGCCAGTAGTACGGACACAGGGGTGACGCAGTATTTT.